The 26 T cell receptor beta chains given below trace back to one sample, sequenced in a study of blood T cell repertoires in COVID-19. Only in-frame clones appear in the TCRdb table, and some are missing; sequencing was by immunoSEQ multiplex PCR. The top ten hold roughly 8.5% of the sample, which has roughly 81,000 clones, around nine tenths seen once. Sequencing was performed on peripheral blood. The receptors were sampled from a man aged 25 to 40 with acute or convalescent COVID-19.

V is TRBV6-4 and J is TRBJ2-1, with D possibly TRBD2 on 5 matching bases. The CDR3 has 16 residues. Trimming took 5 bases from V and 4 from J, leaving 18 bases between them. Germline assignment: CDR1 MRHNA and CDR2 SNTAGT. CDR3 protein: CASSPSERLEYNEQFF. CDR3 nucleotide sequence: TGTGCCAGCAGTCCTTCGGAGCGGCTCGAATACAATGAGCAGTTCTTC.

V gene TRBV13 combines with J gene TRBJ2-7; 9 bases match TRBD2. There are 19 residues in the CDR3. J gave up 6 bases and V 8 bases, and 26 bases lay outside the gene matches. Germline CDR1 PRHDT, CDR2 FYEKMQ (reference sequence). CDR3 bases: TGTGCCAGCGGCTCTTGGGCACAGTGGGTGCGGGAGGGCCGGGCCGAGCAGTACTTC. Protein: CASGSWAQWVREGRAEQYF.

J is TRBJ1-5 and V is TRBV7-9, with 10 bases lining up with TRBD1. The CDR3 is 17 residues long. Trimming removed 5 bases from V and 4 bases from J; junction bases left unmatched: 11. Germline V gives CDR1 SEHNR, CDR2 FQNEAQ (reference sequence). Here the CDR3 DNA reads TGTGCCAGCAGCCGACAACGTCCGGGACAGGGGAATCAGCCCCAGCATTTT. Protein: CASSRQRPGQGNQPQHF.

The genes are TRBV7-8 and TRBJ2-7; D is perhaps TRBD2 (6 bases). Deletions cut 3 bases from V and 0 bases from J, with 15 bases between. Looked up from germline, CDR1 is SGHVS and CDR2 is FQNEAQ. The CDR3 runs 16 residues. The CDR3 is CASSLALAYLSYEQYF. CDR3 DNA sequence: TGTGCCAGCAGCTTGGCCCTAGCGTACCTCTCCTACGAGCAGTACTTC.

The J gene is TRBJ2-5, the V gene TRBV18; D unresolved. The V gene lost 0 bases and the J gene lost 5 bases, with 7 bases spanning the gap. The V gene's germline CDR1 is KGHSH and CDR2 LQKENI. The CDR3 consists of 13 residues. CDR3 region: CASSPPELETQYF. In nucleotides, the CDR3 is TGTGCCAGCTCACCACCGGAGTTGGAGACCCAGTACTTC.

The CDR3 bases are TGTGCCAGTAGTATAACTAGCGCGGTAGAGACCCAGTACTTC. Its translation is CASSITSAVETQYF. The chain combines TRBV19 with TRBJ2-5, with 7 bases identical to TRBD2. Germline-derived CDR1 and CDR2 are LNHDA and SQIVND (reference sequence). V shed 2 bases and J 4 bases; nucleotides not matched to a gene: 4. The CDR3 has 14 residues.

The V and J genes are TRBV7-6 and TRBJ2-1, with a tentative D call TRBD2 (6 bases). V lost 4 bases and J 9 bases, leaving 7 bases between the germline ends. The CDR3 has 11 amino acids. Germline assignment: CDR1 SGHVS and CDR2 FNYEAQ. The DNA of the CDR3 is TGTGCCAGCAGCTGGGGAGGTGAGCAGTTCTTC. This translates into CASSWGGEQFF. Supplemented by reference TRBV7-6 and TRBJ2-1, the full variable domain reads GAGVSQSPRYKVTKRGQDVALRCDPISGHVSLYWYRQALGQGPEFLTYFNYEAQQDKSGLPNDRFSAERPEGSISTLTIQRTEQRDSAMYRCASSWGGEQFFGPGTRLTVL.

This sequence joins TRBV28 and TRBJ2-3; D is unclear. CDR3 length equals 14 residues. Germline CDR1 MDHEN, CDR2 SYDVKM. Trimming shortened V by 5 bases and J by 3 bases, and 12 bases separated the two germline ends. CDR3 DNA: TGTGCCAGCAGTCCCACAGTGTTGACAGATACGCAGTATTTT. Translating gives CASSPTVLTDTQYF.

The table lists this clone with a count of one. V usage is TRBV6-6 and J usage is TRBJ2-7, with TRBD2 matching over 7 bases. The V gene's germline CDR1 is MNHNY and CDR2 SVGAGI (reference sequence). The V and J ends lost 5 bases and 4 bases, in that order; junction bases with no gene match: 11. The CDR3 sequence is 15 residues long. The CDR3 nucleotides read TGTGCCAGCAGTCAACCTACTACTAGCGCTTACGAGCAGTACTTC. Amino acid sequence: CASSQPTTSAYEQYF.

This chain uses TRBV29-1 with TRBJ2-3; D may be TRBD1 (6 bases). V dropped 8 bases and J dropped 3 bases, with 18 bases sitting between them. CDR3 length: 14 residues. Germline V gives CDR1 SQVTM, CDR2 ANQGSEA. The CDR3 reads CSSRYRDGTDTQYF. The CDR3 nucleotides are TGCAGCTCGCGGTACAGGGACGGGACAGATACGCAGTATTTT.

This chain connects TRBV14 to TRBJ2-3; D unclear. This CDR3 has 16 amino acids. The V gene lost 0 bases and the J gene lost 0 bases, with 10 bases spanning the gap. Germline lookup yields CDR1 SGHDN and CDR2 FVKESK. The CDR3 DNA follows: TGTGCCAGCAGCCAAGATCTATCGGGTAGCACAGATACGCAGTATTTT. Amino acid sequence: CASSQDLSGSTDTQYF.

The V and J genes are TRBV7-2 and TRBJ1-6; no definite D call. V gave up 2 bases and J gave up 7 bases, with 9 bases separating them. CDR1 SGHTA and CDR2 FQGNSA come from the germline V gene. The CDR3 spans 14 residues. The CDR3, as DNA: TGTGCCAGCAGCTTAAGTTCGGGAAATTCACCCCTCCACTTT. The encoded protein is CASSLSSGNSPLHF.

The chain has TRBV6-5 and TRBJ2-1, with 7 bases matching TRBD2. Trimming at V came to 0 bases and at J to 4 bases, leaving 3 bases not matched to a gene. Germline V gene lookup returns CDR1 MNHEY and CDR2 SVGAGI. The CDR3 runs to 15 residues. The chain's CDR3 is CASSYSASGYNEQFF. CDR3 nucleotide sequence: TGTGCCAGCAGTTACTCGGCTAGCGGATACAATGAGCAGTTCTTC.

The V gene is TRBV29-1, the J gene TRBJ1-2; the match to TRBD1 covers 7 bases. This CDR3 has 13 amino acids. J lost 6 bases, V lost 6 bases, and 10 bases had no gene match. Germline V gene data show CDR1 as SQVTM and CDR2 as ANQGSEA. CDR3 in amino acids: CSVFGTAGDGYTF. The CDR3 DNA follows: TGCAGCGTCTTCGGGACAGCCGGAGATGGCTACACCTTC. Full variable domain (outside the CDR3, taken from reference TRBV29-1 and TRBJ1-2): SAVISQKPSRDICQRGTSLTIQCQVDSQVTMMFWYRQQPGQSLTLIATANQGSEATYESGFVIDKFPISRPNLTFSTLTVSNMSPEDSSIYLCSVFGTAGDGYTFGSGTRLTVV.

The chain carries TRBV12-5 and TRBJ1-3; 8 bases match TRBD1. Germline assignment: CDR1 LGHNT and CDR2 FRNRAP. V lost 0 bases to trimming and J lost 6 bases; unmatched junction nucleotides: 13. The CDR3 runs to 18 residues. The CDR3 protein is CASGLVLPQGAGENTIYF. In DNA form, the CDR3 reads TGTGCTAGTGGTTTGGTACTTCCTCAGGGGGCCGGTGAAAACACCATATATTTT.

This clone was seen a single time. V gene TRBV28 combines with J gene TRBJ1-1; D perhaps matches TRBD1 (5 bases). Per the germline V gene, CDR1 is MDHEN and CDR2 is SYDVKM. Trimming took 2 bases from V and 1 from J, leaving 14 bases between them. This CDR3 has 16 residues. The CDR3 here is CASSLRTGRWNTEAFF. The CDR3 DNA reads TGTGCCAGCAGTTTACGTACAGGCCGTTGGAACACTGAAGCTTTCTTT.

V gene TRBV5-6 combines with J gene TRBJ2-3, with D possibly being TRBD1 (5 bases). Germline loops: CDR1 SGHDT, CDR2 YYEEEE. Deletions cut 0 bases from V and 5 bases from J, with 19 bases between. The CDR3 has 17 residues. CDR3 in amino acids: CASSLARGSPLGDTQYF. CDR3 nucleotides: TGTGCCAGCAGCTTGGCTAGGGGATCCCCCCTCGGAGATACGCAGTATTTT. Supplemented by reference TRBV5-6 and TRBJ2-3, the full variable domain reads DAGVTQSPTHLIKTRGQQVTLRCSPKSGHDTVSWYQQALGQGPQFIFQYYEEEERQRGNFPDRFSGHQFPNYSSELNVNALLLGDSALYLCASSLARGSPLGDTQYFGPGTRLTVL.

The chain couples TRBV7-9 to TRBJ1-1, with 7 bases lining up with TRBD1. The CDR3 has 13 residues. Germline loops: CDR1 SEHNR, CDR2 FQNEAQ (reference sequence). J was trimmed by 9 bases and V by 5 bases; bases with no gene match: 9. CDR3: CASSRGQTTQAFF. CDR3 DNA: TGTGCCAGCAGCCGGGGACAGACCACGCAAGCTTTCTTT.

The CDR3 sequence is CATSGALGGVDTQYF. In DNA form, the CDR3 reads TGTGCCACCAGTGGGGCCTTAGGAGGTGTAGATACGCAGTATTTT. The gene calls are TRBV24-1 and TRBJ2-3; tentative D call: TRBD2 (5 bases). Germline V gene sequence: CDR1 KGHDR, CDR2 SFDVKD. V was trimmed by 5 bases and J by 5 bases, leaving 16 bases between them. CDR3 length: 15 amino acids.

This rearrangement joins TRBV24-1 to TRBJ2-2; 8 nucleotides align to TRBD2. Germline-derived CDR1 and CDR2 are KGHDR and SFDVKD. The CDR3 has 16 amino acids. V was pared by 0 bases and J by 5 bases, with 4 bases of the junction left unmatched. The CDR3 DNA sequence: TGTGCCACCAGTGATTTGAGAACTAGCGGAACCGGGGAGCTGTTTTTT. Residues: CATSDLRTSGTGELFF.

This clone was seen once. The genes are TRBV4-2 and TRBJ2-2; weak D call: TRBD1 (6 bases). The V end lost 4 bases, the J end lost 5 bases, and 17 bases lay between the germline ends. CDR1 is LGHNA, CDR2 YNFKEQ, per germline. CDR3 length: 16 residues. The CDR3, as DNA: TGTGCCAGCAGCCCATTCAGGGGCTTGGAGACCGGGGAGCTGTTTTTT. Translated: CASSPFRGLETGELFF.

This chain's CDR3 is CSVWSGNEQFF. CDR3 nucleotide sequence: TGCAGCGTATGGTCGGGGAATGAGCAGTTCTTC. The chain is built from TRBV29-1 and TRBJ2-1, with a weak D call TRBD2 (5 bases). This CDR3 region has 11 residues. V was pared by 6 bases and J by 7 bases, with 10 bases between. Per the germline V gene, CDR1 is SQVTM and CDR2 is ANQGSEA.

The V call is TRBV9, the J call TRBJ2-3; 8 nucleotides match TRBD2. Germline CDR1 reads SGDLS; CDR2 reads YYNGEE. The ends lost 4 bases at V and 2 bases at J; junction bases unmatched: 12. The CDR3 contains 17 residues. The CDR3 protein is CASSPAAGVPHTDTQYF. In DNA form, the CDR3 reads TGTGCCAGCAGCCCTGCAGCGGGAGTACCCCACACAGATACGCAGTATTTT.

V usage is TRBV5-1 and J usage is TRBJ1-6, with D possibly TRBD1 on 6 matching bases. The germline V gene has CDR1 SGHRS and CDR2 YFSETQ. Trimming removed 0 bases from V and 7 bases from J, with 14 bases in between. This CDR3 region has 16 residues. The CDR3 loop reads CASSLVLGQGNSPLHF. DNA of the CDR3: TGCGCCAGCAGCTTGGTTCTAGGCCAGGGGAATTCACCCCTCCACTTT. The full variable domain, completed using reference TRBV5-1 and TRBJ1-6, is KAGVTQTPRYLIKTRGQQVTLSCSPISGHRSVSWYQQTPGQGLQFLFEYFSETQRNKGNFPGRFSGRQFSNSRSEMNVSTLELGDSALYLCASSLVLGQGNSPLHFGNGTRLTVT.

This clone was counted a single time. The chain combines TRBV27 with TRBJ2-1; 8 bases are a match to TRBD1. Germline values: CDR1 MNHEY, CDR2 SMNVEV (reference sequence). V shed 4 bases and J 16 bases; nucleotides not matched to a gene: 12. CDR3 length: 13 amino acids. CDR3 loop: CASSWDSDRVIFF. For the CDR3, the DNA is TGTGCCAGCAGTTGGGACTCGGACAGGGTGATATTCTTC.

This chain connects TRBV7-6 to TRBJ2-1, with 11 bases fitting TRBD2. CDR1 and CDR2 from the germline V gene are SGHVS and FNYEAQ. This CDR3 has 16 amino acids. Losses at the gene ends were 3 bases for V and 3 bases for J; bases not matched to a gene: 4. CDR3 sequence reads: CASSLVAGGNYNEQFF. The CDR3 coding sequence is TGTGCCAGCAGCTTGGTAGCGGGAGGGAACTACAATGAGCAGTTCTTC. The variable domain in full, completed from reference TRBV7-6 and TRBJ2-1, reads GAGVSQSPRYKVTKRGQDVALRCDPISGHVSLYWYRQALGQGPEFLTYFNYEAQQDKSGLPNDRFSAERPEGSISTLTIQRTEQRDSAMYRCASSLVAGGNYNEQFFGPGTRLTVL.